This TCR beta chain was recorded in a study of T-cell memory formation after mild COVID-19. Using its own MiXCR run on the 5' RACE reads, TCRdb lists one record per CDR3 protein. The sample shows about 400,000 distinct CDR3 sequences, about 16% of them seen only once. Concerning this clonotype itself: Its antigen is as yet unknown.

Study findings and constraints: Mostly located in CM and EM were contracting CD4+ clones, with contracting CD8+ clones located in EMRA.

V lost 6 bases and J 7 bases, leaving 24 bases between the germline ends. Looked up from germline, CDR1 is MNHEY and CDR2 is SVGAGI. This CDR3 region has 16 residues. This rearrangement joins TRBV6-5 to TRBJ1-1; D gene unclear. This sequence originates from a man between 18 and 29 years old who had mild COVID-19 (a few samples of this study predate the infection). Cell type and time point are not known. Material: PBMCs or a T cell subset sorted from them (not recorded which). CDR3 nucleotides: TGTGCCAGCAGCAACTCATACCGGGAGACGGCCCATGAAGCTTTCTTT. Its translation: CASSNSYRETAHEAFF.